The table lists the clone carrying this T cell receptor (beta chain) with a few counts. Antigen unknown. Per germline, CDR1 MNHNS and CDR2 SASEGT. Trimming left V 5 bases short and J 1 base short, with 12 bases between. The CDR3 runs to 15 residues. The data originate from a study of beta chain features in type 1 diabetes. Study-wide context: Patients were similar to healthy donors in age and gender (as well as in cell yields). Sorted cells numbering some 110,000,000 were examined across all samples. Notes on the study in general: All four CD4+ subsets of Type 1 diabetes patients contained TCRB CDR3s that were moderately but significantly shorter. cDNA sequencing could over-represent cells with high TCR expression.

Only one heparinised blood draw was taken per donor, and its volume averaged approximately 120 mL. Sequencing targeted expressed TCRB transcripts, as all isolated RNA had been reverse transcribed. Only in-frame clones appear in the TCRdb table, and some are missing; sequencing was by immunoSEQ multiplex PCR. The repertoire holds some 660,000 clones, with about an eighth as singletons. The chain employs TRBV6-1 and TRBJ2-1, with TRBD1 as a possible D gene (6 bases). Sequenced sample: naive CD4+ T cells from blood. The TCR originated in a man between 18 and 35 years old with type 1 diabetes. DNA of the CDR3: TGTGCCAGCAGTCTACAGGGCCAATCCTACAATGAGCAGTTCTTC. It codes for CASSLQGQSYNEQFF.